A single sample gave rise to the 26 T cell receptor beta chains below, sequenced in a study of Ad26.COV2.S vaccination and SARS-CoV-2 variants. Libraries were prepared by immunoSEQ multiplex PCR; TCRdb keeps only in-frame clonotypes and omits some of them. The sample records roughly 450,000 clones, 90% being singletons. Treatment noted: around 19 received Ad26.COV2.S at low or high dose, single or two shots; about 5 received placebo; per-sample allocation not given. It was on day 63 after the first vaccine or placebo injection that samples were taken. Sequencing was performed on peripheral blood, taken in a trial of Ad26.COV2.S vaccine versus placebo. These receptors all come from a person aged 18-65 years who received the Ad26.COV2.S COVID-19 vaccine or a placebo.

The gene calls are TRBV7-2 and TRBJ2-2; D not certain. CDR3 size: 13 residues. Germline loops: CDR1 SGHTA, CDR2 FQGNSA. Trimming removed 5 bases at V and 5 bases at J, with 9 bases between. The DNA for the CDR3 is TGTGCCAGCAGCACACCCGATACCGGGGAGCTGTTTTTT. Encoded protein: CASSTPDTGELFF.

This clone occurred once. The CDR3 sequence is CASSPPGGNSPLHF. The CDR3 DNA follows: TGTGCCAGCTCACCACCAGGGGGCAATTCACCCCTCCACTTT. The chain has TRBV18 and TRBJ1-6; 7 bases line up with TRBD1. The CDR3 loop spans 14 amino acids. V lost 0 bases to trimming and J lost 7 bases; unmatched junction nucleotides: 0. Per the germline V gene, CDR1 is KGHSH and CDR2 is LQKENI.

The rearrangement joins TRBV5-8 to TRBJ1-1, with D unclear. Germline V CDR1 and CDR2: SGHTS, YDEGEE. This CDR3 has 13 amino acids. Trimming shortened V by 1 base and J by 1 base, and 5 bases separated the two germline ends. CDR3 region: CASSLRANTEAFF. The CDR3 DNA reads TGTGCCAGCAGCTTGAGGGCGAACACTGAAGCTTTCTTT.

The rearrangement links TRBV19 to TRBJ2-6; D not resolved. Trimming pared 0 bases from V and 0 bases from J, leaving 9 bases between. The CDR3 is 17 amino acids. The germline gives CDR1 LNHDA, CDR2 SQIVND (reference sequence). The CDR3 sequence is CASSIDGVSSGANVLTF. CDR3 DNA: TGTGCCAGTAGTATAGATGGGGTTAGCTCTGGGGCCAACGTCCTGACTTTC.

This chain uses TRBV6-5 with TRBJ1-1; D may be TRBD1 (6 bases). The germline V and J ends were trimmed by 0 bases and 8 bases, with 13 bases remaining between them. Germline CDR1 is MNHEY and CDR2 is SVGAGI. There are 14 residues in the CDR3. This CDR3 reads CASSYSRRGSEAFF. Written as DNA, the CDR3 is TGTGCCAGCAGTTACTCGAGGAGGGGGTCGGAAGCTTTCTTT.

The chain carries TRBV6-5 and TRBJ2-7; D ambiguous. Germline assignment: CDR1 MNHEY and CDR2 SVGAGI. This CDR3 region has 16 residues. V dropped 2 bases and J dropped 0 bases, with 14 bases sitting between them. The CDR3 DNA follows: TGTGCCAGCAGTTACCGTCCAAGGGCACCCTCCTACGAGCAGTACTTC. Protein: CASSYRPRAPSYEQYF.

In this sample, this clone turned up once. Other DNA sequences within the sample encode an identical CDR3. The chain has TRBV28 and TRBJ2-5, with 10 bases lining up with TRBD1. The CDR3 covers 15 residues. J gave up 2 bases and V 1 base, and 1 base lay outside the gene matches. Germline-derived CDR1 and CDR2 are MDHEN and SYDVKM. CDR3 nucleotides: TGTGCCAGCAGTTTATCGGGACAGGGGCAAGAGACCCAGTACTTC. This translates into CASSLSGQGQETQYF.

The chain is built from TRBV5-1 and TRBJ1-1; 7 bases map to TRBD1. Per germline, CDR1 SGHRS and CDR2 YFSETQ. The trim removed 4 bases at V and 5 bases at J, leaving 5 bases unmatched. The CDR3 totals 13 residues. CDR3 residues: CASSPTGMTEAFF. The CDR3 DNA reads TGCGCCAGCAGCCCGACAGGGATGACTGAAGCTTTCTTT.

The V call is TRBV9, the J call TRBJ1-6, with D possibly matching TRBD1 (6 bases). Germline CDR1 and CDR2: SGDLS and YYNGEE. This CDR3 has 16 amino acids. The V end was cut by 0 bases, the J end by 7 bases, with 14 bases between. The DNA of the CDR3 is TGTGCCAGCAGCGTAGTGGCAGGGGATGTAAATTCACCCCTCCACTTT. Translating it yields CASSVVAGDVNSPLHF.

In this sample, this clone turned up once. CDR3 nucleotides: TGTGCCAGCAGCCAACAATATAATCTAGGTGTCAGCTCTGGAAACACCATATATTTT. Protein: CASSQQYNLGVSSGNTIYF. V and J are TRBV3-1 (or the pseudogene TRBV3-2) and TRBJ1-3, with D hard to call. The germline CDR1 and CDR2 sequences are LGHDT and YNNKEL (reference sequence). The CDR3 is 19 amino acids. Trimming left V 2 bases short and J 0 bases short, with 20 bases between.

The chain combines TRBV5-4 with TRBJ1-6; tentatively, D is TRBD1 (5 bases). Trimming removed 2 bases at V and 7 bases at J, with 13 bases between. This CDR3 is built from 15 residues. Germline CDR1 is SGHNT and CDR2 is YYREEE (reference sequence). The CDR3 nucleotides are TGTGCCAGCAGCTTCCCGGGACTGCCAAATTCACCCCTCCACTTT. This encodes CASSFPGLPNSPLHF.

The J gene is TRBJ2-4, the V gene TRBV7-2; D is uncertain. The germline V gene has CDR1 SGHTA and CDR2 FQGNSA. The V end lost 1 base, the J end lost 6 bases, and 7 bases lay between the germline ends. This CDR3 is built from 13 residues. CDR3 loop: CASSLGRVNIQYF. CDR3 coding DNA: TGTGCCAGCAGCTTAGGCCGTGTAAACATTCAGTACTTC.

Concerning this clone itself: The sample has other DNA sequences that encode this CDR3 too. The chain is built from TRBV9 and TRBJ2-1, with 7 bases that match TRBD2. Trimming removed 4 bases from V and 0 bases from J; junction bases left unmatched: 4. Germline-derived CDR1 and CDR2 are SGDLS and YYNGEE. This CDR3 is built from 15 residues. The CDR3 is CASSSSGSSYNEQFF. The CDR3 nucleotides are TGTGCCAGCAGCTCTAGCGGAAGCTCCTACAATGAGCAGTTCTTC.

The chain couples TRBV6-4 to TRBJ2-1; D remains ambiguous. CDR1 is MRHNA and CDR2 is SNTAGT in the germline V gene. Trimming took 0 bases from V and 0 from J, leaving 9 bases between them. There are 16 residues in the CDR3. Here the CDR3 DNA reads TGTGCCAGCAGTGACTCTGACTCTAGCTCCTACAATGAGCAGTTCTTC. Amino acids: CASSDSDSSSYNEQFF.

This clone appeared a single time. This rearrangement joins TRBV6-6 to TRBJ1-2, with 9 nucleotides matching TRBD1. With V trimmed by 0 bases and J by 3 bases, 5 bases remained unmatched. This CDR3 is built from 16 residues. Looked up from germline, CDR1 is MNHNY and CDR2 is SVGAGI (reference sequence). Written as DNA, the CDR3 is TGTGCCAGCAGTTACTCGGGGACAGGGACTCACTATGGCTACACCTTC. Translating gives CASSYSGTGTHYGYTF.

The rearrangement uses TRBV5-4 and TRBJ2-7; tentatively, D is TRBD1 (6 bases). This CDR3 is built from 14 residues. The ends were cut back, 4 bases at V and 3 bases at J, with 14 bases in the middle. Germline V CDR1 and CDR2: SGHNT, YYREEE (reference sequence). CDR3: CASSLAQGGYEQYF. The CDR3 DNA follows: TGTGCCAGCAGCCTCGCCCAAGGGGGCTACGAGCAGTACTTC.

V gene TRBV3-1 (or the pseudogene TRBV3-2) combines with J gene TRBJ1-1; no reliable D call. The CDR3 is 15 amino acids. Germline V gene sequence: CDR1 LGHDT, CDR2 YNNKEL (reference sequence). V was cut by 1 base and J by 1 base, with 10 bases left in between. Here the CDR3 reads CASSQGGQANTEAFF. CDR3 DNA sequence: TGTGCCAGCAGCCAAGGAGGGCAGGCGAACACTGAAGCTTTCTTT.

The V and J genes are TRBV24-1 and TRBJ2-7; the D gene is possibly TRBD2 (5 bases). CDR3 length equals 13 residues. Germline CDR1 KGHDR, CDR2 SFDVKD. V lost 2 bases, J lost 6 bases, and 10 bases lay in between. Here the CDR3 DNA reads TGTGCCACCAGTGATTCTAGCCGGGGCGAGCAGTACTTC. It translates to CATSDSSRGEQYF.

The chain links TRBV7-9 to TRBJ2-5; weak D call: TRBD2 (5 bases). The germline V gene has CDR1 SEHNR and CDR2 FQNEAQ (reference sequence). V was trimmed by 6 bases and J by 2 bases, leaving 7 bases between them. This CDR3 has 12 residues. The CDR3 protein is CASRRGQETQYF. CDR3 bases: TGTGCCAGCAGGAGAGGGCAAGAGACCCAGTACTTC.

The chain couples TRBV6-1 to TRBJ1-3; 7 nucleotides align to TRBD1. With V trimmed by 3 bases and J by 3 bases, 11 bases remained unmatched. The CDR3 runs to 17 residues. The germline gives CDR1 MNHNS, CDR2 SASEGT. In nucleotides, the CDR3 is TGTGCCAGCAGTGACCGGACAGGCCAACTCTTTGGAAACACCATATATTTT. It encodes CASSDRTGQLFGNTIYF.

This clone was detected once. This chain uses TRBV15 with TRBJ2-1; D is unresolved. The CDR3 length is 15 residues. Trimming removed 1 base at V and 1 base at J, with 8 bases between. Germline V gives CDR1 LNHNV, CDR2 YYDKDF (reference sequence). CDR3 loop: CATSRVSQSYNEQFF. As DNA, the CDR3 is TGTGCCACCAGCAGAGTCAGCCAATCCTACAATGAGCAGTTCTTC. Together with reference TRBV15 and TRBJ2-1, the CDR3 gives the full variable domain: DAMVIQNPRYQVTQFGKPVTLSCSQTLNHNVMYWYQQKSSQAPKLLFHYYDKDFNNEADTPDNFQSRRPNTSFCFLDIRSPGLGDTAMYLCATSRVSQSYNEQFFGPGTRLTVL.

The chain uses TRBV6-6 and TRBJ1-6, with D tentatively TRBD1 (5 bases). This CDR3 contains 16 residues. CDR1 is MNHNY, CDR2 SVGAGI, per germline (reference sequence). With 0 bases removed from V and 3 bases from J, the gap between germline ends came to 9 bases. CDR3 in amino acids: CASSYSTARYNSPLHF. The DNA for the CDR3 is TGTGCCAGCAGTTACTCGACAGCCCGCTATAATTCACCCCTCCACTTT.

The rearrangement uses TRBV27 and TRBJ1-5; possibly TRBD1 for D (6 bases). The germline V gene encodes CDR1 MNHEY and CDR2 SMNVEV (reference sequence). Between the trimmed V and J ends, which lost 6 bases and 0 bases, there was a span of 15 bases. The CDR3 is 16 amino acids. The CDR3 DNA reads TGTGCCAGCAGGTCCGCGGGGGGCCCTAGCAATCAGCCCCAGCATTTT. Translated: CASRSAGGPSNQPQHF.

The V call is TRBV30, the J call TRBJ2-7; unclear D gene. Germline V gives CDR1 GTSNPN, CDR2 SVGIG (reference sequence). Trimming removed 0 bases from V and 8 bases from J, with 17 bases in between. This CDR3 region has 14 residues. This CDR3 is CAWSVSPQAFKQYF. The CDR3 nucleotides read TGTGCCTGGAGTGTATCCCCCCAGGCCTTTAAGCAGTACTTC.

This chain links TRBV5-1 with TRBJ1-5, with TRBD1 matching over 10 bases. The CDR3 loop spans 18 amino acids. Germline CDR1 SGHRS, CDR2 YFSETQ. The junction had 10 bases not matched to a gene; V was cut back by 0 bases and J by 4 bases. CDR3 protein: CASSLEGTGAAGNQPQHF. The CDR3 DNA sequence: TGCGCCAGCAGCTTGGAGGGGACAGGGGCTGCGGGAAATCAGCCCCAGCATTTT.

V gene TRBV6-2 or TRBV6-3 combines with J gene TRBJ1-5; TRBD1 is a possible D gene (6 bases). The CDR3 contains 14 residues. CDR1 and CDR2 (germline): MNHEY, SVGEGT. The ends were cut back, 2 bases at V and 3 bases at J, with 8 bases in the middle. CDR3 in DNA: TGTGCCAGCAGTTACCAGGGGCTCAATCAGCCCCAGCATTTT. This translates into CASSYQGLNQPQHF.